This T cell receptor (beta chain) was sequenced in a study of cytomegalovirus exposure and HLA in healthy donors. Study-level results: The tendency of first-cohort TCR clusters to co-occur in the roughly 110 validation repertoires emerged from a later analysis. TCR beta chains numbering more than 150 were designated cytomegalovirus-associated.

This CDR3 contains 15 residues. CDR1 is KGHSH, CDR2 LQKENI, per germline. V was clipped by 3 bases and J by 0 bases; unmatched bases: 5. Profiled with immunoSEQ multiplex PCR; TCRdb holds only in-frame clones, not every one. This table holds roughly 310,000 clones, roughly 86% found once. Details on this clone: The antigen is not known.

Sequenced sample: PBMCs. The chain uses TRBV18 and TRBJ2-7, with 7 bases lining up with TRBD1. This TCR came from a man aged 25-40 years in good health and CMV-seronegative. DNA of the CDR3: TGTGCCAGCTCACCGCGACAGGGCACCTCCTACGAGCAGTACTTC. It translates to CASSPRQGTSYEQYF.